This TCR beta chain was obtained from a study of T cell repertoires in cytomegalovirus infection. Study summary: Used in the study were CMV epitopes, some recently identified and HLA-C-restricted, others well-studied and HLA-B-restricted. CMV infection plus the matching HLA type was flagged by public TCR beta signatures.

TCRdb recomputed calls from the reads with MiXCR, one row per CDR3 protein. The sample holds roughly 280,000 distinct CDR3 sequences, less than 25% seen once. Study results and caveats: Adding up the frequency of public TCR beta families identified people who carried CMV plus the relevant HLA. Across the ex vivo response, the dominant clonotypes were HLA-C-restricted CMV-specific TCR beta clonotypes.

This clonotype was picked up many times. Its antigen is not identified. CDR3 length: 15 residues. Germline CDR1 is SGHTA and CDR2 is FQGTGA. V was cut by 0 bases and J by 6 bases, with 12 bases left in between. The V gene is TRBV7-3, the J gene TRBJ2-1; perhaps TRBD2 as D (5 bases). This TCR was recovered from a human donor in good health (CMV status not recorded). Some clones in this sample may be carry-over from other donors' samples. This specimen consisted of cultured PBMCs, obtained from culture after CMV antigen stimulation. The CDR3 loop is CASSLTAVTPNEQFF. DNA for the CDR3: TGTGCCAGCAGCTTAACAGCGGTAACCCCCAATGAGCAGTTCTTC.